The 3 T cell receptor beta chains in this list originate from one sample, sequenced in a study of T-cell memory formation after mild COVID-19. TCRdb called the 5' RACE reads again in MiXCR, with one record for every CDR3 protein. The table has 350,000 or so distinct CDR3 sequences, 20% to 25% seen once; the top ten hold 21%. The material sequenced was PBMCs or a T cell subset sorted from them (not recorded which). Receptors originate from a man aged 18 to 30 who had mild COVID-19 (a few samples of this study predate the infection). Cell type and time point are not known.

This clonotype was picked up a small number of times. The chain carries TRBV28 and TRBJ1-1; D gene ambiguous. From germline, CDR1 is MDHEN and CDR2 SYDVKM. Trimming cost V 5 bases and J 5 bases, with 27 bases left between them. The CDR3 has 18 residues. The CDR3 DNA reads as TGTGCCAGCAGTCCACCTTGGGGAAAAAGGAAAGGACGGACTGAAGCTTTCTTT. Protein: CASSPPWGKRKGRTEAFF.

The gene calls are TRBV5-4 and TRBJ2-5; possibly TRBD2 for D (5 bases). The CDR3 spans 14 residues. Per germline, CDR1 SGHNT and CDR2 YYREEE (reference sequence). The ends were cut back, 1 base at V and 5 bases at J, with 12 bases in the middle. CDR3: CASSLRAGVETQYF. CDR3 DNA sequence: TGTGCCAGCAGCTTGCGGGCGGGTGTGGAGACCCAGTACTTC. Full variable domain (outside the CDR3, taken from reference TRBV5-4 and TRBJ2-5): ETGVTQSPTHLIKTRGQQVTLRCSSQSGHNTVSWYQQALGQGPQFIFQYYREEENGRGNFPPRFSGLQFPNYSSELNVNALELDDSALYLCASSLRAGVETQYFGPGTRLLVL.

This chain uses TRBV7-8 with TRBJ1-5, with D uncertain. Looked up from germline, CDR1 is SGHVS and CDR2 is FQNEAQ. This CDR3 spans 16 amino acids. V was clipped by 1 base and J by 0 bases, with 10 bases between them. The CDR3 loop reads CASSLEFGFSNQPQHF. CDR3 nucleotides: TGTGCCAGCAGCTTAGAGTTCGGCTTTAGCAATCAGCCCCAGCATTTT.